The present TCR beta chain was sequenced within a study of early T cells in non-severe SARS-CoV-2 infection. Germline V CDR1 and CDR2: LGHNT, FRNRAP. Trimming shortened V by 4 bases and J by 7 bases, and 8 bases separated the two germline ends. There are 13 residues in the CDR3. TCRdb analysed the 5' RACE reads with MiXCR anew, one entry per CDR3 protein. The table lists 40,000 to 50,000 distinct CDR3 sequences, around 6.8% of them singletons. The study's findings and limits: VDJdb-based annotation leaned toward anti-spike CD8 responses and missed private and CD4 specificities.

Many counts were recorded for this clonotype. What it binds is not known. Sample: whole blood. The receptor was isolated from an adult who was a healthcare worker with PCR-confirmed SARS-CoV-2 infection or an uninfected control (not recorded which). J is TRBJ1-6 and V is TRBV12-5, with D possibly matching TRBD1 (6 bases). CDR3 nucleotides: TGTGCTAGTGGTTCCGGGACAAATTCACCCCTCCACTTT. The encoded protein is CASGSGTNSPLHF.